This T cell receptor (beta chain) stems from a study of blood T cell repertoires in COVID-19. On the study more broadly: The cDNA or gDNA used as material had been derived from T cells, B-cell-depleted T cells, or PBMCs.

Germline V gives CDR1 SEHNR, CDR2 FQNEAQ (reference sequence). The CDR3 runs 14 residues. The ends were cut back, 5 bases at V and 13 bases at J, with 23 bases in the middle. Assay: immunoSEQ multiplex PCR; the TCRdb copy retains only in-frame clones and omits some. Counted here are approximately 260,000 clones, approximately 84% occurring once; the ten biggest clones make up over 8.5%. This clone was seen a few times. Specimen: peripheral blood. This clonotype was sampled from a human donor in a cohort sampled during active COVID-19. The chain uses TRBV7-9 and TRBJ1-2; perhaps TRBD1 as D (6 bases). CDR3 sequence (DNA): TGTGCCAGCAGCGAGGATAATGAAGGACAGACCTCCACCTTC. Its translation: CASSEDNEGQTSTF.